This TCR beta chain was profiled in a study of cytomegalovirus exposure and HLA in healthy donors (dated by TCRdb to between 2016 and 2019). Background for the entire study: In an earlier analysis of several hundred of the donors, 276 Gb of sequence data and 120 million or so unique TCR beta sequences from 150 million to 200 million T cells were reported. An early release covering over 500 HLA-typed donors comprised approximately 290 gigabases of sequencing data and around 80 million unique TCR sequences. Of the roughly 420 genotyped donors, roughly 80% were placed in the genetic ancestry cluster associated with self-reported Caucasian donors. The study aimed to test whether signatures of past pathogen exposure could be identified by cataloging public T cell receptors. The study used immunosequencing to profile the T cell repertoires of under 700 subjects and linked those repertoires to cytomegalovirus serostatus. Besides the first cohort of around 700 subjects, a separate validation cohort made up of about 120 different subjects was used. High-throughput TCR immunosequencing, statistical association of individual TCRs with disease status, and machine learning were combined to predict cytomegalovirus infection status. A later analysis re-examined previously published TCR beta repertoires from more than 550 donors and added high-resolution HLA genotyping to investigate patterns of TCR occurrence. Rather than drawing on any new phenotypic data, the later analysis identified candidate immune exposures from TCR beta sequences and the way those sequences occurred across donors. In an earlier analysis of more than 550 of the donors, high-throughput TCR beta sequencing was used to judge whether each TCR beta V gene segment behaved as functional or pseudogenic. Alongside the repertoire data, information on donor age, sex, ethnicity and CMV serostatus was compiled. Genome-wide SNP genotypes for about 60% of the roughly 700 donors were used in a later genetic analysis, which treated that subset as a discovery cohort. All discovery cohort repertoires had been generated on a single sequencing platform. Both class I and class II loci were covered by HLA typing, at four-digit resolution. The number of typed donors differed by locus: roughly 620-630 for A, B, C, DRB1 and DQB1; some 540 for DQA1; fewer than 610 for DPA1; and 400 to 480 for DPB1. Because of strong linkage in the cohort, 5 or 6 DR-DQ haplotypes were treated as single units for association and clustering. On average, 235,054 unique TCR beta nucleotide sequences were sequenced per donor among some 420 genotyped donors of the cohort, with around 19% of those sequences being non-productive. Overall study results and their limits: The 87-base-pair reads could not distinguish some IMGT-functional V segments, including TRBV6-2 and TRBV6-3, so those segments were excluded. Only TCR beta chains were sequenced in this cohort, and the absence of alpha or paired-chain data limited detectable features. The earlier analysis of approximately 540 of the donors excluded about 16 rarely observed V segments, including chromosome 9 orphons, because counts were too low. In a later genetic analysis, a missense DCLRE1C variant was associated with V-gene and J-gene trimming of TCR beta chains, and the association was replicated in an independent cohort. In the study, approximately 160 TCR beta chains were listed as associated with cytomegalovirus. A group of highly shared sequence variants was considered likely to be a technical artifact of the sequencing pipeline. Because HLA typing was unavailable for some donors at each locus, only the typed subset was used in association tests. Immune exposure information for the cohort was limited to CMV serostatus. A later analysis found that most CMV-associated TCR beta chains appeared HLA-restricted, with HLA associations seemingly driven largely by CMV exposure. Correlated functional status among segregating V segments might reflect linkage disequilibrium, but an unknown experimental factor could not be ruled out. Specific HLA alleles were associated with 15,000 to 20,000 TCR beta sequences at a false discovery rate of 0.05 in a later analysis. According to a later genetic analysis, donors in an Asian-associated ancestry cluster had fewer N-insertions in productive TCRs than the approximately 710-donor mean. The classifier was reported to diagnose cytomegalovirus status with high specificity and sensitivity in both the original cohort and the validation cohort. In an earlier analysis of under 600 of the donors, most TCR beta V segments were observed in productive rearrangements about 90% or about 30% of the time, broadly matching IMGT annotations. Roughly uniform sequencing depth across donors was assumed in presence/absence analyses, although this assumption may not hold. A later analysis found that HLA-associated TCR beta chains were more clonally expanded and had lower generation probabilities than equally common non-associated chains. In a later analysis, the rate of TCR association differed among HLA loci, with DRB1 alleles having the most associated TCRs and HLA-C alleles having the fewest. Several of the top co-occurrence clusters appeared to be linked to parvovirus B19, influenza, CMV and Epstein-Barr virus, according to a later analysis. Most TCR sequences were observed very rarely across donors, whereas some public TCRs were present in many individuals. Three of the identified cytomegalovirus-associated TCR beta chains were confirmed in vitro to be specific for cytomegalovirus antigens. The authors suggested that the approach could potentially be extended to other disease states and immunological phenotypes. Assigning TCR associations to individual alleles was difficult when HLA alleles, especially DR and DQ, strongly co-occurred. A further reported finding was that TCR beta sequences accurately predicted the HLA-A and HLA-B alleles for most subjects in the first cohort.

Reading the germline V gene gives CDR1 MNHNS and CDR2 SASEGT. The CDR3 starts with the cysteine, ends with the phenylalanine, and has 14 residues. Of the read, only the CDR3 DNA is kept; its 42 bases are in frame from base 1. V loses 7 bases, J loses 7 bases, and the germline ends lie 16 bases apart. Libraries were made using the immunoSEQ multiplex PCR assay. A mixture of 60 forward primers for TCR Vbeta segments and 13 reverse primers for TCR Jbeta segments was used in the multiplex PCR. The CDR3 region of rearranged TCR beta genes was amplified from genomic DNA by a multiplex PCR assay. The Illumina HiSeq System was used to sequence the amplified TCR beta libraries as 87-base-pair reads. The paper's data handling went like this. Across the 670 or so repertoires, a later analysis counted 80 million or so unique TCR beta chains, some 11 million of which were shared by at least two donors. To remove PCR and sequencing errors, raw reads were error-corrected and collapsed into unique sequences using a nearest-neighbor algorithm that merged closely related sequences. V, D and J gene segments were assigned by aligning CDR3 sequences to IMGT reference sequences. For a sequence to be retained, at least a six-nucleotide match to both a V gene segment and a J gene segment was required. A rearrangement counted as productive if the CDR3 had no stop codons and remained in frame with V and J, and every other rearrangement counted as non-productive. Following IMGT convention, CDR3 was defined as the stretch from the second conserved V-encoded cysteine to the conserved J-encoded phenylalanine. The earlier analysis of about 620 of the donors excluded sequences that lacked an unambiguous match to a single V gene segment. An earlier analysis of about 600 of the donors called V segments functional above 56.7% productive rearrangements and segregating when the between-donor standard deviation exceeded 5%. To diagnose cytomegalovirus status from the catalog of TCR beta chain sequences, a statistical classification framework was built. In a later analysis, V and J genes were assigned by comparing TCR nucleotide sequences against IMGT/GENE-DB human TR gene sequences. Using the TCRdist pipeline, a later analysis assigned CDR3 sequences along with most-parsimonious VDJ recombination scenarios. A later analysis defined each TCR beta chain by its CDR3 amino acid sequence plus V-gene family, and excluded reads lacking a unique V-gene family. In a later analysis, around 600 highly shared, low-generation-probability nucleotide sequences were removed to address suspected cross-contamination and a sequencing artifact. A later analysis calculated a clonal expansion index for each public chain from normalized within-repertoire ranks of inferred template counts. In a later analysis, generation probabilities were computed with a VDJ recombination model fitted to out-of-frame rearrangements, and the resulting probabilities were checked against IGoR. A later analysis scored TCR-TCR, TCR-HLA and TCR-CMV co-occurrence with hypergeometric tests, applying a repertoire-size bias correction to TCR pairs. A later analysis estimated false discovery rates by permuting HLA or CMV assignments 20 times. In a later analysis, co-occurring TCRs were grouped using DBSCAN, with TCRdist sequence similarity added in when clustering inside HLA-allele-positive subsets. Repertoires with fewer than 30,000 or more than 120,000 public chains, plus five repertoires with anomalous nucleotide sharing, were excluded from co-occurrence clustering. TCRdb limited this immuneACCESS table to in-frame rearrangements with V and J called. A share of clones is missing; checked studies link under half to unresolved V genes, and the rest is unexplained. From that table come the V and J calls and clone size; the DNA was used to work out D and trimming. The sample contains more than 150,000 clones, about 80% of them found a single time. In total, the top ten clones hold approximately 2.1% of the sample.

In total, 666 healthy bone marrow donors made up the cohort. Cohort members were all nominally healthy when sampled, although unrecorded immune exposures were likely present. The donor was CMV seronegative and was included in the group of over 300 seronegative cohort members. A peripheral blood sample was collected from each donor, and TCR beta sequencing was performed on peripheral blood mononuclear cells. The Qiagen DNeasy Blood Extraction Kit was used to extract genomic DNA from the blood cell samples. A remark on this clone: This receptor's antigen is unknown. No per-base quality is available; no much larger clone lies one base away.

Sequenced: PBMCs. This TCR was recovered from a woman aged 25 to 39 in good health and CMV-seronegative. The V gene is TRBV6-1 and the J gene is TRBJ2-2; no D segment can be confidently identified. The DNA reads TGTGCCAGCAAGCAGGAATGGTATGGCGGGGAGCTGTTTTTT. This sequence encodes CASKQEWYGGELFF.